Following are 10 T cell receptor beta chains from one sample sequenced in a study of identical twins. TCRdb re-called the 5' RACE reads with MiXCR, one entry per CDR3 protein. The data contain some 460,000 distinct CDR3 sequences, 12% to 15% of them singletons. The data were also submitted as part of a second study, on yellow fever vaccine responses in identical twins.

The sample comprised CD4+ T cells sorted from blood. The receptor set was obtained from a woman between 18 and 29 years old in good health.

This clonotype has only a few counts. The CDR3 sequence is CASSGLAGDLRNEQFF. The CDR3 coding sequence is TGTGCCAGCAGCGGACTAGCGGGAGATCTTAGGAATGAGCAGTTCTTC. The V call is TRBV6-1, the J call TRBJ2-1; the match to TRBD2 covers 13 bases. This CDR3 is built from 16 residues. The V segment lost 6 bases and the J segment 7 bases; nucleotides outside the gene matches: 9. Germline-derived CDR1 and CDR2 are MNHNS and SASEGT.

In its sample, this clonotype was seen a few times. This sequence joins TRBV7-8 and TRBJ2-6, with 10 bases matching TRBD1. J was trimmed by 0 bases and V by 2 bases; bases with no gene match: 7. Germline V gene data show CDR1 as SGHVS and CDR2 as FQNEAQ. This CDR3 is 19 amino acids long. The CDR3 DNA reads as TGTGCCAGCAGCTTACCCGGGACAGGGGTTTCCTCTGGGGCCAACGTCCTGACTTTC. Its protein product is CASSLPGTGVSSGANVLTF.

V is TRBV12-5 and J is TRBJ2-1; 7 bases fit TRBD2. V lost 3 bases to trimming and J lost 0 bases; unmatched junction nucleotides: 8. The CDR3 is 17 amino acids. Germline assignment: CDR1 LGHNT and CDR2 FRNRAP. The CDR3 loop is CASGFRTSESSYNEQFF. CDR3 nucleotide sequence: TGTGCTAGTGGTTTCCGTACTAGCGAGAGCTCCTACAATGAGCAGTTCTTC.

The table lists this clonotype with a few counts. This chain links TRBV28 with TRBJ2-4, with D hard to call. The V gene's germline CDR1 is MDHEN and CDR2 SYDVKM. Trimming pared 1 base from V and 8 bases from J, leaving 12 bases between. There are 14 residues in the CDR3. The CDR3 bases are TGTGCCAGCAGTTTATCTGCCCAGCCAGACATTCAGTACTTC. It yields the protein CASSLSAQPDIQYF. The whole variable domain, remainder taken from reference TRBV28 and TRBJ2-4, is DVKVTQSSRYLVKRTGEKVFLECVQDMDHENMFWYRQDPGLGLRLIYFSYDVKMKEKGDIPEGYSVSREKKERFSLILESASTNQTSMYLCASSLSAQPDIQYFGAGTRLSVL.

The chain couples TRBV10-2 to TRBJ2-1, with 8 positions matching TRBD2. Germline trimming cut 5 bases from V and 1 base from J; bases unmatched to any gene: 10. Germline CDR1 reads WSHSY; CDR2 reads SAAADI. The CDR3 spans 17 residues. CDR3 sequence: CASSPGGGGASYNEQFF. Written as DNA, the CDR3 is TGCGCCAGCAGTCCGGGGGGGGGCGGGGCGTCCTACAATGAGCAGTTCTTC.

This chain joins TRBV5-1 and TRBJ2-5, with 13 bases identical to TRBD2. Germline loops: CDR1 SGHRS, CDR2 YFSETQ. V lost 3 bases, J lost 3 bases, and 8 bases stayed unmatched. The CDR3 is made up of 17 amino acids. CDR3 in amino acids: CASSYFGLAGVEETQYF. CDR3 nucleotide sequence: TGCGCCAGCAGCTATTTCGGACTAGCGGGAGTTGAAGAGACCCAGTACTTC.

V gene TRBV28 combines with J gene TRBJ2-7; 7 nucleotides line up with TRBD1. This CDR3 is 13 amino acids long. V shed 4 bases, J shed 7 bases, and the junction held 7 bases outside the gene matches. Germline loops: CDR1 MDHEN, CDR2 SYDVKM. Written as DNA, the CDR3 is TGTGCCAGCAGTTACAGGGGCCCCTCAGAGCAGTACTTC. Translating gives CASSYRGPSEQYF.

This clonotype turned up a few times. V is TRBV6-1 and J is TRBJ1-1; 9 bases agree with TRBD1. The CDR3 totals 12 residues. From germline, CDR1 is MNHNS and CDR2 SASEGT. Trimming at V came to 6 bases and at J to 8 bases, leaving 4 bases not matched to a gene. DNA of the CDR3: TGTGCCAGCAGGAGAGGACAGGGGGAAGCTTTCTTT. Protein: CASRRGQGEAFF.

This clonotype was counted between two and nine times. This rearrangement joins TRBV20-1 to TRBJ2-5; D possibly corresponds to TRBD2 (6 bases). V was pared by 1 base and J by 5 bases, with 14 bases between. Germline lookup yields CDR1 DFQATT and CDR2 SNEGSKA (reference sequence). The CDR3 consists of 14 residues. CDR3 amino acids: CSARGAGPVETQYF. In DNA form, the CDR3 reads TGCAGTGCTAGAGGGGCGGGGCCCGTGGAGACCCAGTACTTC.

This clonotype was seen a handful of times. The chain couples TRBV5-1 to TRBJ1-1; D possibly corresponds to TRBD1 (5 bases). Germline CDR1 is SGHRS and CDR2 is YFSETQ. The germline V and J ends were trimmed by 4 bases and 1 base, with 11 bases remaining between them. The CDR3 is 14 amino acids. In DNA form, the CDR3 reads TGCGCCAGCAGCGGAAGGGGCGCGAACACTGAAGCTTTCTTT. Protein: CASSGRGANTEAFF. The whole variable domain, remainder taken from reference TRBV5-1 and TRBJ1-1, is KAGVTQTPRYLIKTRGQQVTLSCSPISGHRSVSWYQQTPGQGLQFLFEYFSETQRNKGNFPGRFSGRQFSNSRSEMNVSTLELGDSALYLCASSGRGANTEAFFGQGTRLTVV.